One T cell receptor beta chain is described in this entry. Antigen: not known. This sample is drawn from a study of Ad26.COV2.S vaccination and SARS-CoV-2 variants. Background on the study: Intramuscularly, Ad26.COV2.S was given either once or twice, 56 days apart.

Study-wide results and caveats: CD8+ and CD4+ T cells specific for spike reportedly responded with substantial breadth after vaccination.

TCRdb's table, derived via immunoSEQ multiplex PCR, lists solely in-frame clones and lacks some. The sample includes roughly 460,000 clones, 70% to 90% seen only once; the top ten take about 1.5%. Treatment indicated: some 20 received Ad26.COV2.S at low or high dose, single or two shots; about 5 received placebo; per-sample allocation not given. Each sample was drawn 63 days after the first injection (of vaccine or placebo). This TCR was recovered from a person aged 18 to 65 who received the Ad26.COV2.S COVID-19 vaccine or a placebo. Sequencing used peripheral blood, obtained in a trial of Ad26.COV2.S vaccine versus placebo.

CDR3 loop: CASSQTRPQQFF. The CDR3 region has the DNA TGTGCCAGCAGCCAAACTAGGCCTCAGCAGTTCTTC. The rearrangement joins TRBV7-9 to TRBJ2-1, with D possibly being TRBD2 (5 bases). The germline gives CDR1 SEHNR, CDR2 FQNEAQ (reference sequence). CDR3 length: 12 amino acids. Trimming pared 5 bases from V and 11 bases from J, leaving 13 bases between.